Here is one T cell receptor beta chain with its context. TCRdb's copy holds only in-frame clones and misses some; the assay was immunoSEQ multiplex PCR. The sample yields approximately 44,000 clones, approximately 90% seen once. The sample belongs to a study of T cell changes during pregnancy in multiple sclerosis. CDR3 size: 16 residues. V was clipped by 2 bases and J by 5 bases; unmatched bases: 11. CDR1 and CDR2 (germline): SGHAT, FQNNGV. Sample: CD4+ T cells from peripheral blood mononuclear cells, taken in the third trimester of pregnancy. The clonotype originates from a female donor with multiple sclerosis, enrolled in a pregnancy study. The V call is TRBV11-2, the J call TRBJ2-5, with 7 bases lining up with TRBD2. The CDR3 region has the DNA TGTGCCAGCAGCTTAAGCGCGGCGGGAGTTGGGGAGACCCAGTACTTC. Protein: CASSLSAAGVGETQYF.